The 21 T cell receptor beta chains presented below share a single source sample, sequenced in a study of T cells in tumors after PD-1 blockade. Libraries were prepared by immunoSEQ multiplex PCR; TCRdb keeps only in-frame clonotypes and omits some of them. The sample gives some 15,000 clones, roughly 80% of which show up once; just under 25% is in the top ten. The material was PBMCs, obtained after anti-PD-1 treatment. These receptors all come from a human donor with basal cell carcinoma.

The rearrangement uses TRBV12-3 or TRBV12-4 and TRBJ1-5, with TRBD1 as a possible D gene (6 bases). V dropped 7 bases and J dropped 6 bases, with 13 bases sitting between them. The CDR3 loop spans 13 amino acids. The CDR3 sequence: CASNRGQGQPQHF. CDR3 bases: TGTGCCAGCAACCGGGGGCAGGGTCAGCCCCAGCATTTT.

The chain combines TRBV5-4 with TRBJ2-7, with 7 positions matching TRBD2. Germline-derived CDR1 and CDR2 are SGHNT and YYREEE (reference sequence). J lost 2 bases, V lost 0 bases, and 2 bases had no gene match. The CDR3 length is 14 residues. This chain's CDR3 is CASSLGGSTYEQYF. The DNA for the CDR3 is TGTGCCAGCAGCTTGGGCGGGAGTACCTACGAGCAGTACTTC.

The gene calls are TRBV10-3 and TRBJ1-6; tentative D call: TRBD1 (6 bases). CDR1 is ENHRY and CDR2 is SYGVKD in the germline V gene. The CDR3 sequence is 15 residues long. V lost 10 bases and J lost 6, with 19 bases in between. CDR3 residues: CATRRDIGFNSPLHF. The CDR3 DNA is TGTGCCACCCGACGGGACATTGGGTTTAATTCACCCCTCCACTTT.

This chain uses TRBV6-6 with TRBJ2-3; TRBD2 matches 8 bases. V gave up 2 bases and J gave up 3 bases; unmatched junction bases: 4. The CDR3 runs to 15 residues. CDR1 MNHNY and CDR2 SVGAGI come from the germline V gene (reference sequence). Here the CDR3 DNA reads TGTGCCAGCAGTTACCCCCCGGGAGGGACAGATACGCAGTATTTT. It translates to CASSYPPGGTDTQYF.

The chain uses TRBV28 and TRBJ1-2; 10 positions agree with TRBD1. CDR1 MDHEN and CDR2 SYDVKM come from the germline V gene. This CDR3 is 17 amino acids long. The V segment lost 4 bases and the J segment 4 bases; nucleotides outside the gene matches: 12. The CDR3 sequence: CASSSTTGGPGSYGYTF. CDR3 nucleotide sequence: TGTGCCAGCAGTTCAACGACAGGGGGCCCCGGGTCCTATGGCTACACCTTC.

The rearrangement joins TRBV28 to TRBJ1-2, with D maybe TRBD1 (6 bases). Looked up from germline, CDR1 is MDHEN and CDR2 is SYDVKM. V shed 6 bases and J shed 4 bases, with 18 bases lying between them. This CDR3 spans 15 amino acids. The CDR3 sequence is CASSPRDRPFYGYTF. In DNA, the CDR3 is TGTGCCAGCAGCCCTCGAGACAGGCCCTTCTATGGCTACACCTTC.

This clone has a handful of counts. This chain connects TRBV28 to TRBJ1-1; D is perhaps TRBD1 (6 bases). Germline-derived CDR1 and CDR2 are MDHEN and SYDVKM. The CDR3 covers 15 residues. Trimming removed 7 bases at V and 0 bases at J, with 15 bases between. CDR3 DNA sequence: TGTGCCAGCACCGAACGACAGGACCTGAACACTGAAGCTTTCTTT. Protein: CASTERQDLNTEAFF.

A few counts support this clone. The chain combines TRBV27 with TRBJ1-6; TRBD1 matches 9 bases. From germline, CDR1 is MNHEY and CDR2 SMNVEV (reference sequence). The V segment lost 5 bases and the J segment 7 bases; nucleotides outside the gene matches: 9. The CDR3 runs to 16 residues. The CDR3 region is CASSARQGVKNSPLHF. The CDR3 nucleotides are TGTGCCAGCAGTGCGAGACAGGGGGTAAAAAATTCACCCCTCCACTTT.

This chain uses TRBV28 with TRBJ2-7; 7 positions match TRBD1. CDR1 MDHEN and CDR2 SYDVKM come from the germline V gene. The CDR3 length is 12 residues. The V gene end was trimmed by 3 bases and the J gene end by 7 bases; junction bases not matched to a gene: 3. CDR3 loop: CASSLGTEEQYF. The CDR3 nucleotides read TGTGCCAGCAGTTTGGGGACAGAGGAGCAGTACTTC.

The J gene is TRBJ1-3, the V gene TRBV6-1; D unresolved. The V end lost 0 bases, the J end lost 2 bases, and 11 bases lay between the germline ends. Germline V lookup: CDR1 MNHNS, CDR2 SASEGT. The length of the CDR3 is 16 residues. The CDR3 DNA sequence: TGTGCCAGCAGTGAAGCCGCACAGAACACTGGAAACACCATATATTTT. As protein: CASSEAAQNTGNTIYF.

This chain links TRBV5-6 with TRBJ2-6; D gene uncertain. The germline V gene has CDR1 SGHDT and CDR2 YYEEEE. Trimming cost V 4 bases and J 4 bases, with 9 bases left between them. This CDR3 has 14 residues. The CDR3 sequence: CASSPATGANVLTF. CDR3 in DNA: TGTGCCAGCAGCCCCGCCACCGGGGCCAACGTCCTGACTTTC.

This clone has only one observation. V usage is TRBV5-1 and J usage is TRBJ1-2; 8 positions match TRBD1. The CDR3 consists of 15 residues. The V and J ends lost 0 bases and 3 bases, in that order; junction bases with no gene match: 4. Germline-derived CDR1 and CDR2 are SGHRS and YFSETQ. CDR3 loop: CASSLVAGGDYGYTF. In nucleotides, the CDR3 is TGCGCCAGCAGCTTGGTGGCAGGGGGCGACTATGGCTACACCTTC.

This clone showed up just once. The chain carries TRBV10-3 and TRBJ2-7; 9 nucleotides match TRBD2. V shed 10 bases, J shed 3 bases, and the junction held 7 bases outside the gene matches. The CDR3 length is 13 residues. Germline V gives CDR1 ENHRY, CDR2 SYGVKD. The CDR3 nucleotides are TGTGCCACCGCGGCAGCGGGGGGCTACGAGCAGTACTTC. Translating it yields CATAAAGGYEQYF.

The chain is built from TRBV19 and TRBJ2-1, with D possibly matching TRBD2 (6 bases). The CDR3 is 15 residues long. Germline values: CDR1 LNHDA, CDR2 SQIVND (reference sequence). V was pared by 8 bases and J by 1 base, with 15 bases between. This CDR3 reads CASARGSLSYNEQFF. CDR3 DNA sequence: TGTGCCAGTGCTCGGGGGTCTCTATCCTACAATGAGCAGTTCTTC. The complete variable domain, with remaining parts taken from reference TRBV19 and TRBJ2-1, reads DGGITQSPKYLFRKEGQNVTLSCEQNLNHDAMYWYRQDPGQGLRLIYYSQIVNDFQKGDIAEGYSVSREKKESFPLTVTSAQKNPTAFYLCASARGSLSYNEQFFGPGTRLTVL.

The rearrangement links TRBV11-3 to TRBJ2-2; possibly TRBD1 for D (5 bases). V was shortened by 4 bases and J by 4 bases, with 10 bases between the two germline ends. The CDR3 is 14 residues long. Germline CDR1 SGHNT, CDR2 YENEEA. CDR3 DNA sequence: TGTGCCAGCAGCTCGAAGGGGCTCACCGGGGAGCTGTTTTTT. Translation gives CASSSKGLTGELFF.

V and J are TRBV24-1 and TRBJ2-3, with D unresolved. The V and J ends lost 2 bases and 2 bases respectively, with 1 base between them. Germline V gives CDR1 KGHDR, CDR2 SFDVKD. This CDR3 has 12 amino acids. CDR3 in amino acids: CATSDYTDTQYF. In DNA, the CDR3 is TGTGCCACCAGTGATTACACAGATACGCAGTATTTT.

V and J are TRBV9 and TRBJ1-6; D ambiguous. Deletions cut 0 bases from V and 6 bases from J, with 16 bases between. Germline V gene sequence: CDR1 SGDLS, CDR2 YYNGEE. CDR3 length: 17 residues. The CDR3 DNA is TGTGCCAGCAGCGTAGCTACTCGGGCTGGAGGTAATTCACCCCTCCACTTT. It translates to CASSVATRAGGNSPLHF. Full variable domain (outside the CDR3, taken from reference TRBV9 and TRBJ1-6): DSGVTQTPKHLITATGQRVTLRCSPRSGDLSVYWYQQSLDQGLQFLIQYYNGEERAKGNILERFSAQQFPDLHSELNLSSLELGDSALYFCASSVATRAGGNSPLHFGNGTRLTVT.

The chain is built from TRBV27 and TRBJ2-7; possible D gene TRBD2, 6 bases. V lost 5 bases to trimming and J lost 6 bases, with 14 bases between them. The CDR3 totals 13 residues. The germline CDR1 and CDR2 sequences are MNHEY and SMNVEV (reference sequence). The CDR3 region has the DNA TGTGCCAGCAGTCTCTCCCGGGGAGGCGAGCAGTACTTC. Protein product: CASSLSRGGEQYF.

In this sample, this clone turned up once. The chain has TRBV28 and TRBJ2-7, with a weak D call TRBD2 (5 bases). This CDR3 contains 14 residues. V shed 5 bases and J shed 12 bases, with 23 bases lying between them. The V gene's germline CDR1 is MDHEN and CDR2 SYDVKM. The CDR3 nucleotides are TGTGCCAGCAGTCCCAGGACGGCGATCTACGAGGGGTACTTC. Protein sequence: CASSPRTAIYEGYF. Full variable domain (remainder filled in from reference TRBV28 and TRBJ2-7): DVKVTQSSRYLVKRTGEKVFLECVQDMDHENMFWYRQDPGLGLRLIYFSYDVKMKEKGDIPEGYSVSREKKERFSLILESASTNQTSMYLCASSPRTAIYEGYFGPGTRLTVT.

This chain connects TRBV20-1 to TRBJ2-5; D perhaps matches TRBD2 (6 bases). This CDR3 contains 10 residues. Germline lookup yields CDR1 DFQATT and CDR2 SNEGSKA (reference sequence). The DNA of the CDR3 is TGCAGCCCCGCGGGGGAGACCCAGTACTTC. It translates to CSPAGETQYF.

This clone was seen a few times. The gene calls are TRBV27 and TRBJ1-2; 10 positions agree with TRBD1. Per the germline V gene, CDR1 is MNHEY and CDR2 is SMNVEV (reference sequence). CDR3 length: 12 amino acids. V lost 8 bases and J lost 7; bases outside the gene matches: 4. In nucleotides, the CDR3 is TGTGCCAGCGCGACAGGGGGCAGTGGCTACACCTTC. Translating it yields CASATGGSGYTF.